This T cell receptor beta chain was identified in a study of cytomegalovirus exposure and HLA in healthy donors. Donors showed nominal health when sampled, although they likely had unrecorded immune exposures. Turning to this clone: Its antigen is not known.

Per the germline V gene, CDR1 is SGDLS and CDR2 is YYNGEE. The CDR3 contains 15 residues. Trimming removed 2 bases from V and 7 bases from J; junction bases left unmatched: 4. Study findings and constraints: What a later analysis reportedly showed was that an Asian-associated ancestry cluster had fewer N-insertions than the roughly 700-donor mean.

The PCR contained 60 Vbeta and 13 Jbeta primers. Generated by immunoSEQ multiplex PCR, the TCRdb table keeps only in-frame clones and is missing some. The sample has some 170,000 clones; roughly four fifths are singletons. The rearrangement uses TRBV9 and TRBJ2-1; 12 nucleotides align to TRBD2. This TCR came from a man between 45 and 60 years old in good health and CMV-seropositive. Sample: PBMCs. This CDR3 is CASSVLAGGQNEQFF. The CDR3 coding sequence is TGTGCCAGCAGCGTCCTAGCGGGAGGGCAGAATGAGCAGTTCTTC.